Shown below are 32 T cell receptor beta chains from a single sample sequenced in a study of blood T cell repertoires in COVID-19. Sequenced by immunoSEQ multiplex PCR; TCRdb stores in-frame clones only, minus some. The sample gives some 300,000 clones, approximately 90% of which show up once; around 2% is in the top ten. The sequenced sample consisted of PBMCs or T cells enriched from blood (not recorded which). The source of these receptors is a woman between 55 and 75 years old in a cohort exposed to, infected with or recovered from COVID-19 (not recorded which).

CDR3 residues: CASSRQDGQPQHF. Written as DNA, the CDR3 is TGTGCCAGCAGCCGACAGGATGGGCAGCCCCAGCATTTT. J is TRBJ1-5 and V is TRBV3-1 (or the pseudogene TRBV3-2), with D tentatively TRBD1 (6 bases). V lost 4 bases and J lost 7, with 11 bases in between. Germline V gene lookup returns CDR1 LGHDT and CDR2 YNNKEL (reference sequence). The CDR3 has 13 amino acids.

The rearrangement links TRBV19 to TRBJ2-1, with 7 bases identical to TRBD1. After removal of 2 bases from V and 3 bases from J, the junction contained 7 bases not matched to a gene. CDR1 is LNHDA, CDR2 SQIVND, per germline (reference sequence). This CDR3 has 16 amino acids. CDR3 sequence reads: CASSITTGQSYNEQFF. CDR3 sequence (DNA): TGTGCCAGTAGTATAACGACGGGACAGAGCTACAATGAGCAGTTCTTC.

V is TRBV12-3 or TRBV12-4 and J is TRBJ2-7; 10 nucleotides match TRBD1. This CDR3 comprises 13 residues. With 8 bases clipped from V and 5 bases from J, the junction kept 6 bases outside the gene matches. For the CDR3, the DNA is TGTGCCAGCTCGGGGGACAGGGGCGACGAGCAGTACTTC. This gives the protein CASSGDRGDEQYF.

The rearrangement joins TRBV6-5 to TRBJ2-3; the D is unclear. This CDR3 is 12 amino acids long. The germline CDR1 and CDR2 sequences are MNHEY and SVGAGI. V gave up 7 bases and J gave up 2 bases, with 7 bases separating them. CDR3 coding DNA: TGTGCCAGCAACGAGTACACAGATACGCAGTATTTT. Encoded protein: CASNEYTDTQYF.

This sequence joins TRBV28 and TRBJ2-2; no clear D. Germline CDR1 reads MDHEN; CDR2 reads SYDVKM. Trimming removed 1 base at V and 5 bases at J, with 17 bases between. This CDR3 region has 17 residues. The CDR3 DNA is TGTGCCAGCAGTTTATTGCGACAAGGAATTGGTACCGGGGAGCTGTTTTTT. Translating gives CASSLLRQGIGTGELFF.

The chain is built from TRBV4-2 and TRBJ2-3; no clear D. Germline CDR1 and CDR2: LGHNA and YNFKEQ. Between the trimmed V and J ends, which lost 3 bases and 2 bases, there was a span of 6 bases. The CDR3 loop spans 13 amino acids. CDR3 bases: TGTGCCAGCAGCCAGAGAAACACAGATACGCAGTATTTT. This gives the protein CASSQRNTDTQYF.

V usage is TRBV6-5 and J usage is TRBJ2-7, with 8 nucleotides matching TRBD2. The germline gives CDR1 MNHEY, CDR2 SVGAGI. The CDR3 runs to 16 residues. The trim removed 2 bases at V and 1 base at J, leaving 7 bases unmatched. The DNA for the CDR3 is TGTGCCAGCAGTTACCCGGGACTAGGGGGGTCCTACGAGCAGTACTTC. This gives the protein CASSYPGLGGSYEQYF.

The chain couples TRBV7-8 to TRBJ1-1, with D perhaps matching TRBD1 (6 bases). V lost 5 bases to trimming and J lost 1 base, with 8 bases between them. CDR3 length: 13 amino acids. Looked up from germline, CDR1 is SGHVS and CDR2 is FQNEAQ. The CDR3 nucleotides are TGTGCCAGCAGCCCCAGGGGGAACACTGAAGCTTTCTTT. Its translation: CASSPRGNTEAFF.

The CDR3, as DNA: TGTGCCAGCAGCGGCCCCGTTCGTCTAGCGGGAGTCAATGAGCAGTTCTTC. Amino acids: CASSGPVRLAGVNEQFF. This chain uses TRBV9 with TRBJ2-1; 10 bases are a match to TRBD2. CDR1 is SGDLS, CDR2 YYNGEE, per germline. The CDR3 contains 17 residues. V shed 3 bases, J shed 6 bases, and the junction held 12 bases outside the gene matches. Filled out from reference TRBV9 and TRBJ2-1, the complete variable domain reads DSGVTQTPKHLITATGQRVTLRCSPRSGDLSVYWYQQSLDQGLQFLIQYYNGEERAKGNILERFSAQQFPDLHSELNLSSLELGDSALYFCASSGPVRLAGVNEQFFGPGTRLTVL.

V gene TRBV6-5 combines with J gene TRBJ2-5, with a tentative D call TRBD1 (5 bases). V gave up 2 bases and J gave up 9 bases, with 13 bases separating them. The CDR3 runs 13 residues. CDR1 is MNHEY, CDR2 SVGAGI, per germline. CDR3 DNA sequence: TGTGCCAGCAGTTACGACCCCGTCAGGGCCCAGTACTTC. Protein sequence: CASSYDPVRAQYF.

The chain is built from TRBV21-1 and TRBJ1-3; the table's D call, TRBD1, was not checked against the DNA. TRBV21-1 is a listed pseudogene. CDR3 length equals 21 residues. For the CDR3, the DNA is TGTGCCAGCAGCAAAGGATCCCCAGGGGGAGGAAACGGCCACGTCGGAAACACCATATATTTT. It encodes CASSKGSPGGGNGHVGNTIYF.

V usage is TRBV19 and J usage is TRBJ2-2; 10 bases are shared with TRBD1. Germline CDR1 reads LNHDA; CDR2 reads SQIVND (reference sequence). The CDR3 loop spans 16 amino acids. V was clipped by 5 bases and J by 5 bases; unmatched bases: 8. The CDR3 DNA is TGTGCCAGTAGTGTCGACAGGGGGCGTCTGACCGGGGAGCTGTTTTTT. It yields the protein CASSVDRGRLTGELFF. The full variable domain, rest sourced from reference TRBV19 and TRBJ2-2, is DGGITQSPKYLFRKEGQNVTLSCEQNLNHDAMYWYRQDPGQGLRLIYYSQIVNDFQKGDIAEGYSVSREKKESFPLTVTSAQKNPTAFYLCASSVDRGRLTGELFFGEGSRLTVL.

This CDR3 is CASISGYPNQPQHF. DNA of the CDR3: TGTGCCAGCATCTCAGGTTATCCCAATCAGCCCCAGCATTTT. The chain joins TRBV6-5 to TRBJ1-5, with D hard to call. Trimming took off 7 bases at V and 3 bases at J, with 13 bases between the two ends. The CDR3 has 14 amino acids. The V gene's germline CDR1 is MNHEY and CDR2 SVGAGI.

V gene TRBV28 combines with J gene TRBJ2-7; perhaps TRBD1 as D (6 bases). V lost 3 bases and J 1 base, leaving 22 bases between the germline ends. Per germline, CDR1 MDHEN and CDR2 SYDVKM. CDR3 length: 18 amino acids. CDR3 residues: CASSFGGGPTGFSYEQYF. The CDR3 region has the DNA TGTGCCAGCAGTTTTGGTGGGGGCCCCACAGGGTTTTCCTACGAGCAGTACTTC.

This clone showed up just a few times. The chain employs TRBV2 and TRBJ1-6; TRBD1 matches at 10 bases. The germline gives CDR1 SNHLY, CDR2 FYNNEI. This CDR3 has 13 amino acids. The trim removed 6 bases at V and 12 bases at J, leaving 5 bases unmatched. CDR3 loop: CASRLGQGRPLHF. In nucleotides, the CDR3 is TGTGCCAGCAGGCTGGGACAGGGGCGACCCCTCCACTTT.

The rearrangement joins TRBV28 to TRBJ2-2, with TRBD2 matching over 11 bases. The CDR3 is 16 amino acids. Trimming cost V 6 bases and J 1 base; bases outside gene matches: 4. Per germline, CDR1 MDHEN and CDR2 SYDVKM. The CDR3 region has the DNA TGTGCCAGCAGCACCGGACTAGCGGGGAACACCGGGGAGCTGTTTTTT. Translated: CASSTGLAGNTGELFF. Based on the CDR3 plus reference TRBV28 and TRBJ2-2, the full variable domain is DVKVTQSSRYLVKRTGEKVFLECVQDMDHENMFWYRQDPGLGLRLIYFSYDVKMKEKGDIPEGYSVSREKKERFSLILESASTNQTSMYLCASSTGLAGNTGELFFGEGSRLTVL.

This clone was seen just once. This chain links TRBV10-2 with TRBJ2-3; 13 bases align to TRBD2. The CDR3 totals 15 residues. Germline V gene data show CDR1 as WSHSY and CDR2 as SAAADI. The ends lost 4 bases at V and 5 bases at J; junction bases unmatched: 3. CDR3 amino acids: CASSGLAGGLDTQYF. The CDR3 region has the DNA TGCGCCAGCAGTGGACTAGCGGGAGGTTTAGATACGCAGTATTTT.

V gene TRBV2 combines with J gene TRBJ1-5, with 7 bases lining up with TRBD1. Losses at the gene ends were 3 bases for V and 5 bases for J; bases not matched to a gene: 7. The V gene's germline CDR1 is SNHLY and CDR2 FYNNEI. The CDR3 is 15 amino acids. In DNA, the CDR3 is TGTGCCAGCAGTGACCTAGACAGGGACGATCAGCCCCAGCATTTT. Its protein product is CASSDLDRDDQPQHF. Combining the CDR3 with reference TRBV2 and TRBJ1-5 gives the whole variable domain EPEVTQTPSHQVTQMGQEVILRCVPISNHLYFYWYRQILGQKVEFLVSFYNNEISEKSEIFDDQFSVERPDGSNFTLKIRSTKLEDSAMYFCASSDLDRDDQPQHFGDGTRLSIL.

This clone occurred a few times. The CDR3 sequence: CSVEAGGAYTEAFF. The CDR3 DNA sequence: TGCAGCGTTGAAGCGGGGGGGGCTTACACTGAAGCTTTCTTT. The V call is TRBV29-1, the J call TRBJ1-1, with D possibly TRBD1 on 6 matching bases. CDR1 and CDR2 from the germline V gene are SQVTM and ANQGSEA. V dropped 1 base and J dropped 3 bases, with 12 bases sitting between them. This CDR3 has 14 residues.

The chain links TRBV7-2 to TRBJ2-7; 11 bases are a match to TRBD2. Germline-derived CDR1 and CDR2 are SGHTA and FQGNSA. The CDR3 length is 14 residues. The J segment lost 8 bases and the V segment lost 5 bases, leaving 8 bases of the junction unmatched. CDR3 bases: TGTGCCAGCAGCGCGGGACTAGCGGAGAGGAAGCAGTACTTC. Encoded protein: CASSAGLAERKQYF.

The rearrangement uses TRBV6-1 and TRBJ1-6; tentatively, D is TRBD1 (6 bases). This CDR3 is 18 amino acids long. Deletions cut 4 bases from V and 7 bases from J, with 23 bases between. From germline, CDR1 is MNHNS and CDR2 SASEGT. The CDR3 DNA reads as TGTGCCAGCAGTGCTACGGGACACCAGAGGACCCGAAATTCACCCCTCCACTTT. Translation: CASSATGHQRTRNSPLHF.

This rearrangement joins TRBV19 to TRBJ1-5, with TRBD1 identical over 9 bases. CDR1 LNHDA and CDR2 SQIVND come from the germline V gene (reference sequence). Trimming removed 6 bases from V and 0 bases from J; junction bases left unmatched: 12. The CDR3 extends over 18 amino acids. The CDR3 here is CASRNGQGLWYSNQPQHF. The CDR3 region has the DNA TGTGCCAGTAGGAACGGACAGGGGCTATGGTATAGCAATCAGCCCCAGCATTTT.

This sequence joins TRBV18 and TRBJ2-7, with 11 nucleotides matching TRBD2. The CDR3 has 15 residues. J lost 5 bases, V lost 2 bases, and 5 bases had no gene match. Germline CDR1 and CDR2: KGHSH and LQKENI. The DNA for the CDR3 is TGTGCCAGCTCACCAATAGCGGGAGGGGAGCACGAGCAGTACTTC. This encodes CASSPIAGGEHEQYF. Drawing the rest from reference TRBV18 and TRBJ2-7, the complete variable domain is NAGVMQNPRHLVRRRGQEARLRCSPMKGHSHVYWYRQLPEEGLKFMVYLQKENIIDESGMPKERFSAEFPKEGPSILRIQQVVRGDSAAYFCASSPIAGGEHEQYFGPGTRLTVT.

The chain recombines TRBV7-8 with TRBJ1-1; the match to TRBD1 covers 8 bases. The CDR3 runs to 18 residues. CDR1 and CDR2 from the germline V gene are SGHVS and FQNEAQ. The J segment lost 5 bases and the V segment lost 1 base, leaving 15 bases of the junction unmatched. The chain's CDR3 is CASSLGHQGASGGTEAFF. CDR3 coding DNA: TGTGCCAGCAGCTTAGGTCACCAGGGGGCAAGTGGGGGAACTGAAGCTTTCTTT. Using reference TRBV7-8 and TRBJ1-1 for the parts outside the CDR3, the full variable domain is GAGVSQSPRYKVAKRGQDVALRCDPISGHVSLFWYQQALGQGPEFLTYFQNEAQLDKSGLPSDRFFAERPEGSVSTLKIQRTQQEDSAVYLCASSLGHQGASGGTEAFFGQGTRLTVV.

In regard to this clone: Sequence at one end of the junction differs from germline and may be a read error. The J gene is TRBJ2-3, the V gene TRBV20-1; a weak D match, TRBD2 (7 bases). Germline V gives CDR1 DFQATT, CDR2 SNEGSKA (reference sequence). CDR3 length: 11 amino acids. In nucleotides, the CDR3 is TGCAGTGCCCCTAAGGGGGGGCCCCCCTTTTTT. It yields the protein CSAPKGGPPFF.

V is TRBV3-1 (or the pseudogene TRBV3-2) and J is TRBJ1-1; 11 bases match TRBD1. The CDR3 covers 14 residues. Germline V gives CDR1 LGHDT, CDR2 YNNKEL (reference sequence). V gave up 5 bases and J gave up 6 bases; unmatched junction bases: 5. Written as DNA, the CDR3 is TGTGCCAGCAGCTTAAAGGGACAGGGGGCTGAAGCTTTCTTT. It translates to CASSLKGQGAEAFF.

The chain recombines TRBV11-2 with TRBJ2-5, with a tentative D call TRBD1 (5 bases). The CDR3 is 14 amino acids. V was shortened by 4 bases and J by 3 bases, with 12 bases between the two germline ends. The germline V gene encodes CDR1 SGHAT and CDR2 FQNNGV. CDR3 sequence (DNA): TGTGCCAGCAGCTCAGGGTCGCCCAAAGAGACCCAGTACTTC. Protein sequence: CASSSGSPKETQYF.

The chain uses TRBV20-1 and TRBJ2-3; a possible D gene is TRBD2 (5 bases). The germline V gene has CDR1 DFQATT and CDR2 SNEGSKA (reference sequence). CDR3 length equals 11 residues. Trimming pared 6 bases from V and 8 bases from J, leaving 12 bases between. The CDR3 region has the DNA TGCAGTGCGGAACTAGTTTCTACGCAGTATTTT. Its translation: CSAELVSTQYF.

J is TRBJ1-5 and V is TRBV25-1; 8 positions match TRBD1. Germline assignment: CDR1 MGHDK and CDR2 SYGVNS. CDR3 length equals 13 residues. J was trimmed by 2 bases and V by 6 bases; bases with no gene match: 0. In DNA form, the CDR3 reads TGTGCCAGCAGGACAGGGGGCAATCAGCCCCAGCATTTT. This gives the protein CASRTGGNQPQHF.

The J gene is TRBJ2-1, the V gene TRBV9, with D perhaps matching TRBD2 (5 bases). Germline assignment: CDR1 SGDLS and CDR2 YYNGEE. The CDR3 has 15 residues. The ends were cut back, 2 bases at V and 4 bases at J, with 13 bases in the middle. The CDR3 is CASSVRSGLYNEQFF. The CDR3 nucleotides are TGTGCCAGCAGCGTCAGGAGCGGCCTATACAATGAGCAGTTCTTC.

The V and J genes are TRBV11-2 and TRBJ2-5; 12 bases are shared with TRBD2. The CDR3 runs to 16 residues. Germline CDR1 and CDR2: SGHAT and FQNNGV. V lost 5 bases, J lost 2 bases, and 6 bases stayed unmatched. Here the CDR3 reads CASSDRLAGVQETQYF. The CDR3 nucleotides read TGTGCCAGCAGCGACCGACTAGCGGGAGTGCAAGAGACCCAGTACTTC.

This clone was observed once. The chain combines TRBV25-1 with TRBJ2-5, with 7 bases fitting TRBD2. CDR1 is MGHDK, CDR2 SYGVNS, per germline. J lost 1 base, V lost 6 bases, and 8 bases had no gene match. This CDR3 has 15 amino acids. The CDR3 DNA follows: TGTGCCAGCAGCGGAAGCGGGGCATCCCAAGAGACCCAGTACTTC. Its protein product is CASSGSGASQETQYF.